This is a list of T cell receptor beta chains from one sample in a study of molecular identifiers for immune sequencing clone quantification. TCRdb passed the PCR reads through MiXCR, listing each CDR3 protein once. The sample yields about 500,000 distinct CDR3 sequences, around 25% seen once. The sequenced sample consisted of naive CD8+ T cells from blood, with Jurkat cell RNA spiked in. Receptor source: a human donor in good health. Some libraries in this study had Jurkat cell RNA spiked in. The CDR3 runs from the conserved cysteine through the conserved F or W.

V	CDR3
TRBV20-1	CSATGPVDTGELFF
TRBV15	CATSREGTDAGIGYTF
TRBV7-9	CASSPTGNEQYF
TRBV27	CASSFRGVDNEQFF
TRBV6-2/TRBV6-3	CASRLIAGDRDNEQFF
TRBV7-9	CASSLNLHTEAFF
TRBV3-1	CASSQGAATNQPQHF
TRBV20-1	CSARDIRDGKNIQYF
TRBV5-5	CASSLWAGAYEQYF
TRBV11-2	CASSNAYNQPQHF
TRBV15	CATSRFDSASYNEQFF
TRBV6-2/TRBV6-3	CASSYLDRPNYGYTF
TRBV12-3/TRBV12-4	CASSVFPGSAEAFF
TRBV19	CAGSIGTDTQYF
TRBV20-1	CSARVLEWGTYEQYF
TRBV13	CASSSLNRGLSPAPPYF
TRBV6-2/TRBV6-3	CASSHDRRRGMTEAFF
TRBV11-2	CASSLVGTGFIDEQFF
TRBV19	CASSKLAGAYNEQFF
TRBV6-2/TRBV6-3	CAGSYGTSTNYGYTF
TRBV19	CASKKTGGAETQYF
TRBV12-3/TRBV12-4	CASSFSSKGDTEAFF
TRBV7-2	CASSYLTGLSEQYF
TRBV4-3	CASSGDRGLTNEKLFF
TRBV15	CATSRVGTPLHNYGYTF
TRBV4-3	CASSQDRYGMGNGYTF
TRBV10-3	CAISEAGLSYEQYF
TRBV7-9	CASSLAGRSDTQYF
TRBV7-9	CASSLSLRGPHSPLHF
TRBV1	CTSSHPPTGTGGPIQYF
TRBV12-5	CASGLGTGNNAEAFF
TRBV27	CASSLSPDQPYEQYF
TRBV7-9	CASSLKAGEGTEAFF
TRBV9	CASSFAGGGSSYEQYF
TRBV7-9	CASSLLAGTQETQYF
TRBV27	CASSLLGDTEAFF
TRBV30	CAWSTTGSVEQYF
TRBV5-1	CASSLVAGGNEQFF
TRBV5-1	CASSVGLEETQYF
TRBV12-3/TRBV12-4	CASSWKGYELYF
TRBV5-1	CASSLVSPGEQYF
TRBV2	CASRGWGQETQYF
TRBV28	CASSPRDSYSNQPQHF
TRBV2	CANSDGRYNQPQHF
TRBV4-1	CASSQVEGGVGNEAFF
TRBV7-9	CASSPTTANSPLHF
TRBV12-5	CASEPGLAGRYSYNEQFF